The 11 T cell receptor beta chains below all came from one sample that was sequenced in a study of blood T cell repertoires in COVID-19. Method: immunoSEQ multiplex PCR; TCRdb's copy keeps in-frame clones and lacks some. There are 300,000 to 400,000 clones in the sample; more than 75% occur only once, and 1.2% lies in the top ten. The sample comprised PBMCs or T cells enriched from blood (not recorded which). These receptors originate from a woman aged 18-29 years who had recovered from COVID-19.

The rearrangement joins TRBV7-3 to TRBJ2-7; 12 bases map to TRBD2. The V gene's germline CDR1 is SGHTA and CDR2 FQGTGA. This CDR3 comprises 15 residues. Germline trimming cut 5 bases from V and 1 base from J; bases unmatched to any gene: 3. The CDR3 DNA follows: TGTGCCAGCAGCCCTCTAGCGGGGGGGTCCTACGAGCAGTACTTC. This encodes CASSPLAGGSYEQYF.

The rearrangement joins TRBV18 to TRBJ2-7; tentatively, D is TRBD1 (5 bases). The CDR3 is made up of 13 amino acids. CDR1 is KGHSH, CDR2 LQKENI, per germline. The V gene lost 4 bases and the J gene lost 4 bases, with 11 bases spanning the gap. The CDR3 nucleotides are TGTGCCAGCTCACTACGTAGGGGATACGAGCAGTACTTC. It yields the protein CASSLRRGYEQYF.

The rearrangement links TRBV11-2 to TRBJ2-3, with D possibly TRBD1 on 6 matching bases. CDR1 and CDR2 (germline): SGHAT, FQNNGV. Deletions cut 1 base from V and 0 bases from J, with 14 bases between. The CDR3 sequence is 17 residues long. The CDR3 DNA is TGTGCCAGCAGCTTAGTTGGGGTTAGGGGGAGCACAGATACGCAGTATTTT. It encodes CASSLVGVRGSTDTQYF.

The gene calls are TRBV29-1 and TRBJ1-2; tentative D call: TRBD1 (5 bases). Trimming shortened V by 6 bases and J by 5 bases, and 19 bases separated the two germline ends. CDR1 is SQVTM, CDR2 ANQGSEA, per germline. This CDR3 spans 14 amino acids. DNA of the CDR3: TGCAGCGTCGAGGAGCCGGGACTGGATTATGGCTACACCTTC. Encoded protein: CSVEEPGLDYGYTF.

The genes are TRBV2 and TRBJ2-7; 11 nucleotides line up with TRBD2. The germline gives CDR1 SNHLY, CDR2 FYNNEI. The CDR3 extends over 15 amino acids. J was trimmed by 1 base and V by 8 bases; bases with no gene match: 7. CDR3 sequence (DNA): TGTGCCAGCCGACCAACTAGCGGGGGATCCTACGAGCAGTACTTC. Protein product: CASRPTSGGSYEQYF.

The chain links TRBV5-8 to TRBJ2-2, with 9 bases matching TRBD1. This CDR3 has 19 amino acids. Per germline, CDR1 SGHTS and CDR2 YDEGEE. V trimming: 6 bases; J trimming: 1 base; junction bases outside the gene matches: 16. The CDR3 sequence is CASITFFRTGDGNTGELFF. DNA of the CDR3: TGTGCCAGCATCACCTTCTTTCGGACAGGGGATGGGAACACCGGGGAGCTGTTTTTT. The whole variable domain, filled in from reference TRBV5-8 and TRBJ2-2, reads EAGVTQSPTHLIKTRGQQATLRCSPISGHTSVYWYQQALGLGLQFLLWYDEGEERNRGNFPPRFSGRQFPNYSSELNVNALELEDSALYLCASITFFRTGDGNTGELFFGEGSRLTVL.

The J gene is TRBJ2-7, the V gene TRBV7-2; 9 positions match TRBD2. Germline assignment: CDR1 SGHTA and CDR2 FQGNSA. The CDR3 has 13 residues. The V segment lost 11 bases and the J segment 6 bases; nucleotides outside the gene matches: 11. The CDR3 here is CAGGAGLATEQYF. CDR3 coding DNA: TGTGCCGGCGGGGCGGGACTAGCCACCGAGCAGTACTTC.

The chain recombines TRBV2 with TRBJ1-6; D not resolved. The CDR3 is 12 amino acids. V was shortened by 9 bases and J by 7 bases, with 10 bases between the two germline ends. Germline-derived CDR1 and CDR2 are SNHLY and FYNNEI. The CDR3, as DNA: TGTGCCAGTCAGCCCGGGAATTCACCCCTCCACTTT. Protein sequence: CASQPGNSPLHF.

This clone was detected once. The rearrangement links TRBV18 to TRBJ2-5; perhaps TRBD1 as D (7 bases). Trimming took 4 bases from V and 0 from J, leaving 15 bases between them. The CDR3 spans 16 residues. The V gene's germline CDR1 is KGHSH and CDR2 LQKENI. The CDR3 region has the DNA TGTGCCAGCTCACTAGGAGGGGGCGGGGACCAAGAGACCCAGTACTTC. This translates into CASSLGGGGDQETQYF. The full variable domain, rest sourced from reference TRBV18 and TRBJ2-5, is NAGVMQNPRHLVRRRGQEARLRCSPMKGHSHVYWYRQLPEEGLKFMVYLQKENIIDESGMPKERFSAEFPKEGPSILRIQQVVRGDSAAYFCASSLGGGGDQETQYFGPGTRLLVL.

The table lists this clone with a few counts. The chain couples TRBV11-2 to TRBJ1-1, with a weak D call TRBD1 (5 bases). The CDR3 spans 14 residues. CDR1 is SGHAT, CDR2 FQNNGV, per germline. V was shortened by 1 base and J by 1 base, with 7 bases between the two germline ends. In nucleotides, the CDR3 is TGTGCCAGCAGCTTAGGTGGGGCGAACACTGAAGCTTTCTTT. It specifies CASSLGGANTEAFF.

The chain uses TRBV6-6 and TRBJ1-6; 9 nucleotides align to TRBD1. Germline V lookup: CDR1 MNHNY, CDR2 SVGAGI (reference sequence). CDR3 length: 16 amino acids. The junction had 8 bases not matched to a gene; V was cut back by 5 bases and J by 6 bases. The CDR3 nucleotides read TGTGCCAGCAGTACCCCGGGGGACAGGGCTAATTCACCCCTCCACTTT. This gives the protein CASSTPGDRANSPLHF.